Listed here are 15 T cell receptor beta chains from one sample, sequenced in a study of blood T cell repertoires in COVID-19. Here immunoSEQ multiplex PCR was the method, and the copy in TCRdb shows in-frame clones only, minus some. The repertoire holds roughly 440,000 clones, with around 89% as singletons. The sequenced sample was peripheral blood. The receptors were sampled from a woman aged 50 to 65 with COVID-19, enrolled during active disease.

Concerning this clone: The junction shows a germline mismatch at one end, possibly a read error. The chain links TRBV18 to TRBJ2-7, with TRBD1 matching 7 bases. The CDR3 consists of 13 residues. The V gene's germline CDR1 is KGHSH and CDR2 LQKENI. Written as DNA, the CDR3 is TGTGCCAGCTCACCACTCGGCTGGCAGGGGGTAGGATTC. Residues: CASSPLGWQGVGF.

The rearrangement uses TRBV5-6 and TRBJ2-3, with D maybe TRBD2 (5 bases). Germline V gives CDR1 SGHDT, CDR2 YYEEEE. The CDR3 contains 15 residues. V was clipped by 4 bases and J by 4 bases, with 16 bases between them. The CDR3 DNA sequence: TGTGCCAGCAGCCGGGGAGTAGGAATTCCAGATACGCAGTATTTT. Translating it yields CASSRGVGIPDTQYF.

This chain joins TRBV5-5 and TRBJ2-2, with 7 bases fitting TRBD1. Germline V gene data show CDR1 as SGHKS and CDR2 as YYEKEE (reference sequence). This CDR3 has 15 residues. The ends lost 2 bases at V and 5 bases at J; junction bases unmatched: 6. The CDR3 protein is CASSLPQGWTGELFF. DNA for the CDR3: TGTGCCAGCAGCTTACCACAGGGGTGGACCGGGGAGCTGTTTTTT.

The chain has TRBV5-1 and TRBJ1-1, with 9 positions matching TRBD1. With 2 bases clipped from V and 3 bases from J, the junction kept 2 bases outside the gene matches. The V gene's germline CDR1 is SGHRS and CDR2 YFSETQ. The CDR3 consists of 14 residues. The CDR3 is CASSLRTGDTEAFF. CDR3 in DNA: TGCGCCAGCAGCTTAAGGACAGGGGACACTGAAGCTTTCTTT.

This clone was counted once. The rearrangement uses TRBV9 and TRBJ1-1; TRBD1 aligns across 8 bases. After removal of 3 bases from V and 2 bases from J, the junction contained 6 bases not matched to a gene. The length of the CDR3 is 15 residues. Germline V gene lookup returns CDR1 SGDLS and CDR2 YYNGEE. The CDR3 reads CASSAWTGLNTEAFF. In DNA form, the CDR3 reads TGTGCCAGCAGCGCCTGGACAGGGCTCAACACTGAAGCTTTCTTT.

The rearrangement uses TRBV4-1 and TRBJ1-6, with 12 bases that match TRBD1. The germline gives CDR1 MGHRA, CDR2 YSYEKL. V trimming: 3 bases; J trimming: 10 bases; junction bases outside the gene matches: 7. CDR3 length: 16 residues. CDR3 loop: CASSHGTGGGGSPLHF. CDR3 in DNA: TGCGCCAGCAGCCACGGGACAGGGGGCGGCGGATCACCCCTCCACTTT.

The chain uses TRBV6-1 and TRBJ2-1, with 7 bases matching TRBD2. The germline V gene has CDR1 MNHNS and CDR2 SASEGT. CDR3 length equals 13 residues. V lost 5 bases, J lost 8 bases, and 6 bases stayed unmatched. CDR3 residues: CASSFPGRDEQFF. The CDR3 DNA reads TGTGCCAGCAGTTTTCCGGGGAGGGATGAGCAGTTCTTC.

The rearrangement joins TRBV5-6 to TRBJ2-2; a possible D gene is TRBD2 (6 bases). The CDR3 has 12 residues. The germline V and J ends were trimmed by 2 bases and 7 bases, with 6 bases remaining between them. Germline V lookup: CDR1 SGHDT, CDR2 YYEEEE. DNA for the CDR3: TGTGCCAGCAGCTTCGGGAGCGGGGAGCTGTTTTTT. It is translated as CASSFGSGELFF.

V is TRBV9 and J is TRBJ2-1; 8 bases are a match to TRBD1. Trimming at V came to 3 bases and at J to 5 bases, leaving 19 bases not matched to a gene. Germline V gene lookup returns CDR1 SGDLS and CDR2 YYNGEE. The CDR3 loop spans 19 amino acids. The CDR3 loop is CASSASAPSRDRIHNEQFF. Here the CDR3 DNA reads TGTGCCAGCAGCGCATCAGCCCCGTCCCGGGACAGGATCCACAATGAGCAGTTCTTC.

The chain links TRBV30 to TRBJ2-7; TRBD2 is a possible D gene (7 bases). This CDR3 is 14 amino acids long. Deletions cut 1 base from V and 2 bases from J, with 12 bases between. Germline lookup yields CDR1 GTSNPN and CDR2 SVGIG (reference sequence). The chain's CDR3 is CAWSERGATYEQYF. The CDR3 DNA sequence: TGTGCCTGGAGTGAACGGGGGGCCACCTACGAGCAGTACTTC.

V is TRBV3-1 (or the pseudogene TRBV3-2) and J is TRBJ1-2; 7 bases align to TRBD1. From germline, CDR1 is LGHDT and CDR2 YNNKEL (reference sequence). The CDR3 loop spans 14 amino acids. V trimming: 4 bases; J trimming: 4 bases; junction bases outside the gene matches: 6. The CDR3 reads CASSLKTGSYGYTF. CDR3 sequence (DNA): TGTGCCAGCAGCCTCAAGACAGGGAGCTATGGCTACACCTTC.

This chain connects TRBV7-6 to TRBJ1-2; possibly TRBD1 for D (6 bases). The CDR3 length is 15 residues. Germline V gene data show CDR1 as SGHVS and CDR2 as FNYEAQ. The V gene lost 5 bases and the J gene lost 8 bases, with 21 bases spanning the gap. CDR3 in DNA: TGTGCCAGCAGCCGAGGGGGAATGGGAGTGGACGGCTACACCTTC. This translates into CASSRGGMGVDGYTF.

V gene TRBV30 combines with J gene TRBJ2-7, with 8 bases lining up with TRBD1. The CDR3 sequence is 11 residues long. Looked up from germline, CDR1 is GTSNPN and CDR2 is SVGIG (reference sequence). After removal of 5 bases from V and 4 bases from J, the junction contained 1 base not matched to a gene. Here the CDR3 DNA reads TGTGCCTGGCAGGGGGCTTACGAGCAGTACTTC. This sequence encodes CAWQGAYEQYF.

The V call is TRBV6-4, the J call TRBJ2-3, with 8 positions matching TRBD2. CDR1 and CDR2 (germline): MRHNA, SNTAGT. V dropped 7 bases and J dropped 4; count of bases not matched to a gene: 7. The CDR3 runs 14 residues. This CDR3 is CASKPGLEADTQYF. CDR3 DNA sequence: TGTGCCAGCAAACCGGGACTAGAGGCAGATACGCAGTATTTT.

The chain is built from TRBV19 and TRBJ2-6, with D uncertain. CDR1 is LNHDA, CDR2 SQIVND, per germline (reference sequence). The CDR3 runs to 15 residues. The V and J ends lost 5 bases and 2 bases respectively, with 10 bases between them. CDR3 residues: CASSSQETGANVLTF. Here the CDR3 DNA reads TGTGCCAGTAGTTCTCAGGAAACTGGGGCCAACGTCCTGACTTTC. The complete variable domain, with remaining parts taken from reference TRBV19 and TRBJ2-6, reads DGGITQSPKYLFRKEGQNVTLSCEQNLNHDAMYWYRQDPGQGLRLIYYSQIVNDFQKGDIAEGYSVSREKKESFPLTVTSAQKNPTAFYLCASSSQETGANVLTFGAGSRLTVL.